This T cell receptor beta chain is drawn from a study of T cell responses to AZD1222 COVID-19 vaccine. Study background: It was second doses at about 4 or about 12 weeks that were pooled.

Clones were sequenced by immunoSEQ multiplex PCR, and TCRdb holds only the in-frame ones, with some missing. This sample has 52,000 or so clones, with 70% to 85% found just once. CDR3 length equals 13 residues. CDR1 and CDR2 from the germline V gene are MDHEN and SYDVKM. V shed 6 bases and J shed 5 bases, with 13 bases lying between them. Study-level results: Donors were largely white British and mainly female; clonal diversity was possibly underestimated. A rise in Spike-specific TCR breadth and depth followed two AZD1222 doses. Baseline seropositivity characterized only 5 or 6 AZD1222 recipients.

To note about this clone: Its target is not known.

This chain uses TRBV28 with TRBJ1-2, with D tentatively TRBD1 (5 bases). This material consisted of peripheral blood, taken on day 0 of AZD1222 vaccination. This receptor was identified in an adult in good health. The CDR3 spells CASSRTGGYGYTF. The CDR3 bases are TGTGCCAGCAGCCGGACCGGGGGTTATGGCTACACCTTC.